This entry features one T cell receptor beta chain sequence. V was shortened by 4 bases and J by 3 bases, with 9 bases between the two germline ends. Germline V CDR1 and CDR2: LNHDA, SQIVND (reference sequence). This CDR3 region has 13 residues. This sample stems from a study of cytomegalovirus exposure and HLA in healthy donors. Vbeta (60) and Jbeta (13) primers were used in the PCR. The protocol was immunoSEQ multiplex PCR, while the TCRdb copy is restricted to in-frame clones and leaves out a portion. Among approximately 100,000 clones listed, less than 70% were seen once. The sequencing input was PBMCs. J is TRBJ1-1 and V is TRBV19; the D gene is possibly TRBD1 (5 bases). This TCR derives from a woman in her 70s in good health and CMV-seropositive. The CDR3 coding sequence is TGTGCCAGTAGTAAATCGGGGGACACTGAAGCTTTCTTT. This sequence encodes CASSKSGDTEAFF.